This T cell receptor (beta chain) was obtained from a study of breast tumors, draining lymph nodes, adjacent tissues. Findings and caveats of the study: Compared with lymph nodes, tumors were less diverse; compared with nontumor tissue, more.

Germline lookup yields CDR1 SGHTA and CDR2 FQGTGA. The CDR3 runs 13 residues. For this clonotype: Its antigen is unknown. One end of the junction is discordant with germline, which a read error may explain.

One entry per CDR3 protein results from TCRdb running MiXCR on the multiplex PCR reads. The table includes roughly 17,000 distinct CDR3 sequences, 60% to 70% detected once. The sample taken for sequencing was tumor-adjacent breast tissue. This TCR was recovered from a female donor with breast cancer. Some clones in this sample may be carry-over from other donors' samples. The genes are TRBV7-3 and TRBJ2-5; TRBD1 matches at 8 bases. In nucleotides, the CDR3 is TGTGCCAGCAGCTCGGGACAGGCTGAGACCCAGCAGTTC. Protein: CASSSGQAETQQF. Complete variable domain (other parts from reference TRBV7-3 and TRBJ2-5): GAGVSQTPSNKVTEKGKYVELRCDPISGHTALYWYRQSLGQGPEFLIYFQGTGAADDSGLPNDRFFAVRPEGSVSTLKIQRTERGDSAVYLCASSSGQAETQQFGPGTRLLVL.